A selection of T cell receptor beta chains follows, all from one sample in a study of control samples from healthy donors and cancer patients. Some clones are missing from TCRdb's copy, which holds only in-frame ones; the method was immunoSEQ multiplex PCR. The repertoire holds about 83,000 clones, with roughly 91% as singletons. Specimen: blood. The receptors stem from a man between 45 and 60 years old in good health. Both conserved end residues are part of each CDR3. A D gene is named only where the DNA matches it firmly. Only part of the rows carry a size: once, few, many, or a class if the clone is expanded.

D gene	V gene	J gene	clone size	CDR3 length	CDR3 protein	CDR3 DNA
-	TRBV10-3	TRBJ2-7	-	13	CAIGVGGGYEQYF	TGTGCCATCGGGGTAGGGGGAGGCTACGAGCAGTACTTC
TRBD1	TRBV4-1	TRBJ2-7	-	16	CASSQVSRDSLYEQYF	TGCGCCAGCAGCCAAGTGAGCAGGGACAGTCTCTACGAGCAGTACTTC
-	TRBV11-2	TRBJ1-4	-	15	CASSFGGDANEKLFF	TGTGCCAGCAGCTTTGGGGGGGACGCTAATGAAAAACTGTTTTTT
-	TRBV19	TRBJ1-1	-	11	CASTENTEAFF	TGTGCCAGCACAGAGAACACTGAAGCTTTCTTT
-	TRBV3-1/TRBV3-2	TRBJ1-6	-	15	CASSQDPGEGSPLHF	TGTGCCAGCAGCCAAGATCCGGGGGAGGGTTCACCCCTCCACTTT
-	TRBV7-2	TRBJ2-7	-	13	CASSSPISYEQYF	TGTGCCAGCAGCTCTCCGATCTCCTACGAGCAGTACTTC
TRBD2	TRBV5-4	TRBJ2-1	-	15	CASNHRDYRYNEQFF	TGTGCCAGCAACCACCGGGACTACCGCTACAATGAGCAGTTCTTC
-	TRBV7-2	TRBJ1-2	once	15	CASSLGGRPAYGYTF	TGTGCCAGCAGCTTAGGCGGACGGCCCGCCTATGGCTACACCTTC
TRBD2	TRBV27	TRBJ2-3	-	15	CASSMGLAGADTQYF	TGTGCCAGCAGCATGGGACTAGCGGGGGCAGATACGCAGTATTTT
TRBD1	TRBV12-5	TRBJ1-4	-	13	CASGGTGNEKLFF	TGTGCTAGTGGAGGGACAGGCAATGAAAAACTGTTTTTT
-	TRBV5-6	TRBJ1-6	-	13	CASSLRGAAPLHF	TGTGCCAGCAGCTTGAGGGGGGCGGCACCCCTCCACTTT
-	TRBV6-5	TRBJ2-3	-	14	CASIEGPLRITQYF	TGTGCCAGCATAGAGGGACCTCTCAGGATTACGCAGTATTTT
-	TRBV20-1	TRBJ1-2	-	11	CSAPGPWGYTF	TGCAGTGCGCCGGGGCCCTGGGGCTACACCTTC
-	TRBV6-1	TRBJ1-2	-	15	CASSERGGLNYGYTF	TGTGCCAGCAGTGAAAGGGGAGGATTGAACTATGGCTACACCTTC
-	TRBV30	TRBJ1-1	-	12	CAWSASRVEAFF	TGTGCCTGGAGTGCCAGCCGGGTTGAAGCTTTCTTT
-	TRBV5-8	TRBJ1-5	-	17	CASSLVSDSRGNQPQHF	TGTGCCAGCAGCTTGGTATCGGACAGTCGGGGCAATCAGCCCCAGCATTTT
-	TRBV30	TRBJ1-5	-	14	CAWSAAGSLKPQHF	TGTGCCTGGAGTGCAGCGGGATCTTTGAAGCCCCAGCATTTT
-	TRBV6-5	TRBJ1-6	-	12	CASSRGDSPLHF	TGTGCCAGCAGTAGGGGGGATTCACCCCTCCACTTT
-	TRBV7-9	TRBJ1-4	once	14	CASSNVDRREKLFF	TGTGCCAGCAGCAACGTCGACCGGCGGGAAAAACTGTTTTTT
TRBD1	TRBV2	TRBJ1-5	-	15	CASSAGTGGGKPQHF	TGTGCCAGCAGTGCTGGAACAGGGGGTGGTAAGCCCCAGCATTTT
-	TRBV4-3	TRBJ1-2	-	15	CASSQDRGARYGYTF	TGCGCCAGCAGCCAAGATCGGGGGGCGCGGTATGGCTACACCTTC
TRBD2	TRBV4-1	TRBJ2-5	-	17	CASSQVGLAGPGETQYF	TGCGCCAGCAGCCAAGTGGGTCTAGCGGGGCCCGGGGAGACCCAGTACTTC
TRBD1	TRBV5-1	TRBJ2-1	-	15	CASSLATGRYNEQFF	TGCGCCAGCAGCTTGGCGACAGGGCGGTACAATGAGCAGTTCTTC
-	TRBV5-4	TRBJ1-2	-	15	CASSLERNLLGGYTF	TGTGCCAGCAGCTTGGAGAGAAATCTTTTGGGCGGCTACACCTTC
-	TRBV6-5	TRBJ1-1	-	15	CASSYSGPGVGEAFF	TGTGCCAGCAGTTACTCTGGGCCAGGGGTCGGCGAAGCTTTCTTT
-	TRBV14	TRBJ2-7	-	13	CASSIMAQSEQYF	TGTGCCAGCAGCATTATGGCCCAGAGCGAGCAGTACTTC
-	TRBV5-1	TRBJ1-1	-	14	CASSGAGTNTEAFF	TGCGCCAGCAGCGGCGCTGGGACGAACACTGAAGCTTTCTTT
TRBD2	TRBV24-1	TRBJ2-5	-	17	CATSDLASSGGKETQYF	TGTGCCACCAGTGATTTGGCTTCCAGCGGGGGGAAAGAGACCCAGTACTTC
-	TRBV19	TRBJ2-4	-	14	CASSTSGPGNIQYF	TGTGCCAGTAGTACCTCCGGGCCGGGAAACATTCAGTACTTC
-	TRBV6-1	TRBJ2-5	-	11	CASSEEETQYF	TGTGCCAGCAGTGAAGAAGAGACCCAGTACTTC
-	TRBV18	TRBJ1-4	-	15	CASSPGPEMDEKLFF	TGTGCCAGCTCGCCGGGACCCGAGATGGACGAAAAACTGTTTTTT
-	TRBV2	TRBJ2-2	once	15	CASKGRPTNTGELFF	TGTGCCAGCAAGGGGAGACCAACGAACACCGGGGAGCTGTTTTTT
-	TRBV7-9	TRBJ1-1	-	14	CASSLVGGVTEAFF	TGTGCCAGCAGCTTAGTCGGGGGAGTCACTGAAGCTTTCTTT
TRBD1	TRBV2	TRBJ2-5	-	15	CASSETRQGEQTQYF	TGTGCCAGCAGTGAAACTCGACAGGGGGAGCAGACCCAGTACTTC
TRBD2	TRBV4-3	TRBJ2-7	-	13	CASSQDPGGEQYF	TGCGCCAGCAGCCAAGATCCGGGAGGTGAGCAGTACTTC
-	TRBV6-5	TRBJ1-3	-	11	CASSSENTIYF	TGTGCCAGCAGTTCCGAAAACACCATATATTTT
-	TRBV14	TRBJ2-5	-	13	CASSQNLRETQYF	TGTGCCAGCAGCCAAAACCTGCGAGAGACCCAGTACTTC
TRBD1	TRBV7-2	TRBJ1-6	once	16	CASSSRDRAYNSPLHF	TGTGCCAGCAGCTCGAGGGACAGGGCCTATAATTCACCCCTCCACTTT
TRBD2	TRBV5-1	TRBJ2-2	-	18	CASSSGLAGRTYTGELFF	TGCGCCAGCAGCTCGGGACTAGCGGGGAGGACGTACACCGGGGAGCTGTTTTTT
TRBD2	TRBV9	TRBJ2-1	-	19	CASSVEDIGLAGTYNEQFF	TGTGCCAGCAGCGTAGAAGACATTGGACTAGCGGGAACCTACAATGAGCAGTTCTTC
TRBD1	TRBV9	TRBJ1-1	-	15	CASSVGSGGDGGAFF	TGTGCCAGCAGCGTAGGATCAGGGGGCGACGGAGGAGCTTTCTTT
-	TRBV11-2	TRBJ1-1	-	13	CASSSGRNTEAFF	TGTGCCAGCAGCTCAGGAAGGAACACTGAAGCTTTCTTT
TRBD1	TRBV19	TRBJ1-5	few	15	CASSPGGTANQPQHF	TGTGCCAGTAGCCCTGGGGGGACAGCTAATCAGCCCCAGCATTTT
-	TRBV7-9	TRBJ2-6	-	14	CASSLGSGANVLTF	TGTGCCAGCAGCTTGGGGTCGGGGGCCAACGTCCTGACTTTC
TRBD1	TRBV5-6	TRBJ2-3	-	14	CASEGQGTTDTQYF	TGTGCCAGCGAGGGACAGGGAACCACAGATACGCAGTATTTT
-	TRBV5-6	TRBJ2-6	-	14	CASRSISGANVLTF	TGTGCCAGCAGGAGTATCTCTGGGGCCAACGTCCTGACTTTC
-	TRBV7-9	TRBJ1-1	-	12	CASSPLREEAFF	TGTGCCAGCAGCCCCCTTAGGGAAGAAGCTTTCTTT
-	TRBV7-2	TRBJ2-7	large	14	CASSLMTASYEQYF	TGTGCCAGCAGCTTAATGACAGCCTCCTACGAGCAGTACTTC
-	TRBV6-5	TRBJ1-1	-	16	CASSYGRLRVNTEAFF	TGTGCCAGCAGTTACGGGAGGTTGCGGGTGAACACTGAAGCTTTCTTT
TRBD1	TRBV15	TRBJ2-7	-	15	CATSNRDRGAYEQYF	TGTGCCACCAGCAACCGGGACAGGGGAGCGTACGAGCAGTACTTC
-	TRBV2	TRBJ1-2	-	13	CASSLDSTGGYTF	TGTGCCAGCAGCCTCGACAGTACGGGGGGCTACACCTTC
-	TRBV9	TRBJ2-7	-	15	CASSRAHTLPYEQYF	TGTGCCAGCAGCCGGGCCCATACCTTGCCCTACGAGCAGTACTTC
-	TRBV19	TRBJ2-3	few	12	CASSFEGDTQYF	TGTGCCAGTAGTTTCGAAGGAGATACGCAGTATTTT
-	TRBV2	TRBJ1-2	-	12	CASSESFNGYTF	TGTGCCAGCAGTGAAAGTTTCAATGGCTACACCTTC
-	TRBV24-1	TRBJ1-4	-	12	CATSDLGTKLFF	TGTGCCACCAGTGATTTAGGCACTAAACTGTTTTTT